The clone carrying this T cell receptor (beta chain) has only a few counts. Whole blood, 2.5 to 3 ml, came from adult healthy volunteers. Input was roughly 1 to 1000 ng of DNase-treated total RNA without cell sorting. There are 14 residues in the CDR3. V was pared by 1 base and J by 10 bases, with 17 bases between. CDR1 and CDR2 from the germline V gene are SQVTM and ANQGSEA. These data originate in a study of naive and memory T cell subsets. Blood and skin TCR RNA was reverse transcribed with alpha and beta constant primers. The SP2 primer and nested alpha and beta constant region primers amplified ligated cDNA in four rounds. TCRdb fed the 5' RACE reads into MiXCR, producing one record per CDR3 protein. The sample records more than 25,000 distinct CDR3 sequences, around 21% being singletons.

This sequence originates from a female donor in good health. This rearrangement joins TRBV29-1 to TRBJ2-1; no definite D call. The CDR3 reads CSVEGPVVGREQFF. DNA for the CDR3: TGCAGCGTTGAAGGTCCCGTGGTAGGTCGCGAGCAGTTCTTC.